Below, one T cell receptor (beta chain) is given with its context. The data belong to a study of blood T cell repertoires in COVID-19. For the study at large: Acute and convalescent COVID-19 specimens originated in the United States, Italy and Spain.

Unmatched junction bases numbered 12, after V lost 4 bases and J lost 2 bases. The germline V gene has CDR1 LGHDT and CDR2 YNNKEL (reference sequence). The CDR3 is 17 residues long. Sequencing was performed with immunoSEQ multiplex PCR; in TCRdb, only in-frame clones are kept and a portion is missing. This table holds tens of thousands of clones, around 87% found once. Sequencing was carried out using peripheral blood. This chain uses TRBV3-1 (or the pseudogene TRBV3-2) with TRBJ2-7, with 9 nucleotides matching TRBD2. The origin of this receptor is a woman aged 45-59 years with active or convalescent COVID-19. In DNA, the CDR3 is TGTGCCAGCAGCCCGGGAGGGGGTAGCGGGGGACCCTACGAGCAGTACTTC. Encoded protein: CASSPGGGSGGPYEQYF.